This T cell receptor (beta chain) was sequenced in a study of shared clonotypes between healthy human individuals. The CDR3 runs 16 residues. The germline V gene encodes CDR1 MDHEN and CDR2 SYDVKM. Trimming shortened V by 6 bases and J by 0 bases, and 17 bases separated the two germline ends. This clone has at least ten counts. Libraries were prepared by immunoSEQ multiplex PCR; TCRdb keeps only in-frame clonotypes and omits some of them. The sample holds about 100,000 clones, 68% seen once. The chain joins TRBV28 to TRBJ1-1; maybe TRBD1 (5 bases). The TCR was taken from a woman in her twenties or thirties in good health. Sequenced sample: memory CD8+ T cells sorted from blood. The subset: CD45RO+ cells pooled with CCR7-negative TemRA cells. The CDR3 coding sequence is TGTGCCAGCAGCTCGAGGGGCCTGAACGTGAACACTGAAGCTTTCTTT. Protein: CASSSRGLNVNTEAFF.